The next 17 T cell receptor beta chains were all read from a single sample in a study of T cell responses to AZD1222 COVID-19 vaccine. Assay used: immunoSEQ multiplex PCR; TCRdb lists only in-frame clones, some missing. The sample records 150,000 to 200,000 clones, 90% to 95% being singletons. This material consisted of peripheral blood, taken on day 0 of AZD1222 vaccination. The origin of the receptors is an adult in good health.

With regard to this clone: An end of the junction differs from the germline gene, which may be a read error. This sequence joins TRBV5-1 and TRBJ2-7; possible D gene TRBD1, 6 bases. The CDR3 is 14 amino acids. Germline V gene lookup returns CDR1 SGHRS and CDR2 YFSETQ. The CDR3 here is CASRLDSRSYEQYF. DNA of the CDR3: TGCGCCAGCAGATTGGACAGTCGATCCTACGAGCAGTACTTC.

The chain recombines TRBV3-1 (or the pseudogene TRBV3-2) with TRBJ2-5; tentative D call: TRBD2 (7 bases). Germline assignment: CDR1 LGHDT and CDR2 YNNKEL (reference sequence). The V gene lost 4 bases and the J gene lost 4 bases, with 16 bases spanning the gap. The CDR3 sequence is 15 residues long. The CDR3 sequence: CASSLEPGGRETQYF. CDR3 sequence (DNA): TGTGCCAGCAGCCTCGAACCCGGGGGGCGAGAGACCCAGTACTTC.

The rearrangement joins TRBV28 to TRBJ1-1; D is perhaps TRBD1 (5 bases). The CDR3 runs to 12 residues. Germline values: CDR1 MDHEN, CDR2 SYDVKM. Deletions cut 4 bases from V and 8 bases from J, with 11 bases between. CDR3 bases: TGTGCCAGCAGTTCGGTAGGGGACGAAGCTTTCTTT. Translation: CASSSVGDEAFF.

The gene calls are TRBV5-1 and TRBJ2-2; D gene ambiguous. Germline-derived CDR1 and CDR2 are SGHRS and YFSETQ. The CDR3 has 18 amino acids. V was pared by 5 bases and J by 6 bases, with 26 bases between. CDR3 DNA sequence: TGCGCCAGCAGAACCCCCTTGGTAGGCGCTGTGGACGCCGGGGAGCTGTTTTTT. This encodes CASRTPLVGAVDAGELFF.

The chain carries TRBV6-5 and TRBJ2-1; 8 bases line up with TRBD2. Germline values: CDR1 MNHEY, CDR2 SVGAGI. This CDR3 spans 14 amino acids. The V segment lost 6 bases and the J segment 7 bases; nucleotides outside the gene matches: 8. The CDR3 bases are TGTGCCAGCAGAACGCCGGGACTAGAAAATGAGCAGTTCTTC. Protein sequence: CASRTPGLENEQFF.

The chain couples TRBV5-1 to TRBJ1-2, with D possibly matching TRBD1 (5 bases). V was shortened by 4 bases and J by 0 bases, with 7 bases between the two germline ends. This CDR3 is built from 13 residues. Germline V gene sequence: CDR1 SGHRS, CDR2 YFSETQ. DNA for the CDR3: TGCGCCAGCAGCCAGGGTTCTAACTATGGCTACACCTTC. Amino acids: CASSQGSNYGYTF.

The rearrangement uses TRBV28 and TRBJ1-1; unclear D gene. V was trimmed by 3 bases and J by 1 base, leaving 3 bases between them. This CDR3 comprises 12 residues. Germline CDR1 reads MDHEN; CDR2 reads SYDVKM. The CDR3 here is CASSFRNTEAFF. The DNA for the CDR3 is TGTGCCAGCAGTTTTAGGAACACTGAAGCTTTCTTT.

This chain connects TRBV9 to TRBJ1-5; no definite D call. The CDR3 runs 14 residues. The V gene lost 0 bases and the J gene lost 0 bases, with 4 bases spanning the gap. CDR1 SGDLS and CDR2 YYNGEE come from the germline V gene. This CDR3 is CASSVGVSNQPQHF. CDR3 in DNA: TGTGCCAGCAGCGTAGGGGTTAGCAATCAGCCCCAGCATTTT.

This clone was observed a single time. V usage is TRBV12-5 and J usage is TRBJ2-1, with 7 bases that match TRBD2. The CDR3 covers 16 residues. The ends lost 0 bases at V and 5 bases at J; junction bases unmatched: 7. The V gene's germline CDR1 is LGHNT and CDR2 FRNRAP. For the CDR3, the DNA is TGTGCTAGTGGTTTGGTACAACCACGGGGGGACAATGAGCAGTTCTTC. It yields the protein CASGLVQPRGDNEQFF.

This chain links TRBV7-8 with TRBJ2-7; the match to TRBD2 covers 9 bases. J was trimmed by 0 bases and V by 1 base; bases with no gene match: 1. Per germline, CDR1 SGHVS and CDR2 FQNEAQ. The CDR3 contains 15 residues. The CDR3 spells CASSLDSGSSYEQYF. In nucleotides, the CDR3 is TGTGCCAGCAGCTTAGATAGCGGGAGCTCCTACGAGCAGTACTTC.

CDR3: CASSSRDISYNEQFF. CDR3 nucleotide sequence: TGTGCCAGCAGTTCGCGGGACATCTCCTACAATGAGCAGTTCTTC. The gene calls are TRBV6-5 and TRBJ2-1; D may correspond to TRBD1 or TRBD2 (6 bases each). Germline lookup yields CDR1 MNHEY and CDR2 SVGAGI. The ends were cut back, 4 bases at V and 0 bases at J, with 10 bases in the middle. The CDR3 contains 15 residues.

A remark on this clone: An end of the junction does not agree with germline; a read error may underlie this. The CDR3 is CASGFAQGHPMMF. The CDR3 DNA follows: TGTGCTAGTGGTTTCGCTCAGGGGCATCCCATGATGTTC. The chain recombines TRBV12-5 with TRBJ1-2; tentative D call: TRBD1 (6 bases). From germline, CDR1 is LGHNT and CDR2 FRNRAP. The CDR3 is 13 amino acids.

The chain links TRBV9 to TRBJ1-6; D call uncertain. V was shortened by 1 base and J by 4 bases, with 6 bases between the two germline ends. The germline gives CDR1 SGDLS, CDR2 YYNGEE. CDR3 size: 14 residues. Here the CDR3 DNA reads TGTGCCAGCAGCGTAACCGGTTATAATTCACCCCTCCACTTT. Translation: CASSVTGYNSPLHF.

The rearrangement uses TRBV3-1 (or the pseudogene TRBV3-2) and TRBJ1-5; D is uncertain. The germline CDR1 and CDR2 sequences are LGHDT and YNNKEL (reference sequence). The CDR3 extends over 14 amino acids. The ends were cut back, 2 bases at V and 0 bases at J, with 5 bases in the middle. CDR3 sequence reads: CASSQSVSNQPQHF. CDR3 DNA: TGTGCCAGCAGCCAATCAGTTAGCAATCAGCCCCAGCATTTT.

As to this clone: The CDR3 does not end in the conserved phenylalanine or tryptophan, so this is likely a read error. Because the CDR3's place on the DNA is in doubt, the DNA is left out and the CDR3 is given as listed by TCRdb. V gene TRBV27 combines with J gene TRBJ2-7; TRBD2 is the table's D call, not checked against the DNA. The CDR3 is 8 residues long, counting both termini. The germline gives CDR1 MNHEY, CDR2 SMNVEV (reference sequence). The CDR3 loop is CASPVASI.

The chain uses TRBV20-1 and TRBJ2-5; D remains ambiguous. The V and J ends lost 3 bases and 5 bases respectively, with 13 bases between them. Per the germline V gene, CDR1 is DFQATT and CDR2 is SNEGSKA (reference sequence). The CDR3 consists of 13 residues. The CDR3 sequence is CSASFGGRETQYF. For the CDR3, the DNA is TGCAGTGCTAGTTTCGGCGGCAGGGAGACCCAGTACTTC.

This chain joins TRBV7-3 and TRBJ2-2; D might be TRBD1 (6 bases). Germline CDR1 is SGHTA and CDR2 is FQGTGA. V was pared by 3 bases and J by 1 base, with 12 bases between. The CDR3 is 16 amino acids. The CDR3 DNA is TGTGCCAGCAGCTTGCTCAGGGGTCAGAACACCGGGGAGCTGTTTTTT. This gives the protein CASSLLRGQNTGELFF.